This is a list of T cell receptor beta chains from one sample in a study of blood T cells in healthy people across ages. TCRdb itself ran the 5' RACE reads through MiXCR, one entry per CDR3 protein. The data contain approximately 1.5 million distinct CDR3 sequences, approximately 43% of them singletons. The sample comprised blood. Every receptor here comes from a woman younger than 35 in good health. Each CDR3 is given with its conserved first and last residue. D genes are given only for firm matches. The listing skips clone size in some rows; elsewhere it reads once, few, many or a size class.

J | size | length | V | D | DNA | CDR3
TRBJ2-7 | NA | 17 | TRBV12-3/TRBV12-4 | NA | TGTGCCAGCAGTCACTTCTCACGGCGGGACGGATTATACGAGCAGTACTTC | CASSHFSRRDGLYEQYF
TRBJ2-1 | few | 18 | TRBV2 | TRBD2 | TGTGCCAGCAGAGCCAGCCGACTAGCGGGGGGTGGGTACAATGAGCAGTTCTTC | CASRASRLAGGGYNEQFF
TRBJ1-2 | NA | 14 | TRBV4-1 | NA | TGCGCCAGCAGCCAGCCCAACGGCGGGAATGGCTACACCTTC | CASSQPNGGNGYTF
TRBJ2-1 | NA | 16 | TRBV9 | TRBD2 | TGTGCCAGCAGCGTGACTAGCGGGGGTCCTTACAATGAGCAGTTCTTC | CASSVTSGGPYNEQFF
TRBJ2-5 | few | 16 | TRBV4-2 | TRBD1 | TGTGCCAGCAGCCGAGGTTTGGGACAGGGAAAAGAGACCCAGTACTTC | CASSRGLGQGKETQYF
TRBJ2-1 | NA | 17 | TRBV20-1 | NA | TGCAGTGCTAGAGATCCCTTAGACAGGAGCTCCTACAATGAGCAGTTCTTC | CSARDPLDRSSYNEQFF
TRBJ1-1 | NA | 15 | TRBV7-9 | TRBD1 | TGTGCCAGCATCACCTCAGGACAGGGTGGAACTGAAGCTTTCTTT | CASITSGQGGTEAFF
TRBJ1-5 | once | 14 | TRBV20-1 | NA | TGCAGTGCTAGAGGCGGGGGGCGAAGTCAGCCCCAGCATTTT | CSARGGGRSQPQHF
TRBJ2-3 | NA | 8 | TRBV29-1 | NA | TGCAGCACAGATACGCAGTATTTT | CSTDTQYF
TRBJ2-7 | NA | 13 | TRBV12-3/TRBV12-4 | NA | TGTGCCAGCAGTTGTGGGCAGTTCTACGAGCAGTACTTC | CASSCGQFYEQYF
TRBJ1-2 | NA | 15 | TRBV11-2 | NA | TGTGCCAGCAGCCCTTGGACGAGTAGAAACTATGGCTACACCTTC | CASSPWTSRNYGYTF
TRBJ2-7 | few | 15 | TRBV4-2 | NA | TGTGCCAGCAGCCAAGAAGGCCGGGGCAACTACGAGCAGTACTTC | CASSQEGRGNYEQYF
TRBJ1-1 | few | 14 | TRBV18 | NA | TGTGCCACCACACTTTCGACAGCGGGCACTGAAGCTTTCTTT | CATTLSTAGTEAFF
TRBJ1-1 | NA | 13 | TRBV4-3 | NA | TGCGCCAGCAACCAATTTCGTGGCACTGAAGCTTTCTTT | CASNQFRGTEAFF
TRBJ2-5 | many | 15 | TRBV18 | TRBD1 | TGTGCCAGCTCACTATCGACAGGGGGCCAAGAGACCCAGTACTTC | CASSLSTGGQETQYF
TRBJ2-1 | few | 14 | TRBV14 | NA | TGTGCCAGCAGCCAACCAGCCAGGGGAAATGAGCAGTTCTTC | CASSQPARGNEQFF
TRBJ2-7 | NA | 16 | TRBV29-1 | TRBD2 | TGCAGCGTGGTCTCATATGGGGGAGGGCGCGATAACGAGCAGTACTTC | CSVVSYGGGRDNEQYF
TRBJ2-1 | few | 16 | TRBV12-3/TRBV12-4 | TRBD2 | TGTGCCAGCAGTCCCTTTGGGCGGGAGGGGGGCAATGAGCAGTTCTTC | CASSPFGREGGNEQFF
TRBJ2-3 | NA | 17 | TRBV6-5 | TRBD1 | TGTGCCAGCAGTTACTGGGGGACAGGGATCGACACAGATACGCAGTATTTT | CASSYWGTGIDTDTQYF
TRBJ2-3 | NA | 16 | TRBV12-3/TRBV12-4 | TRBD2 | TGTGCCAGCAGCTTAGGGGTAGCGGGGGCCCAGGATACGCAGTATTTT | CASSLGVAGAQDTQYF
TRBJ1-2 | NA | 13 | TRBV12-3/TRBV12-4 | NA | TGTGCCTGCAGTTTCAGGGCGGGCTATGGCTACACCTTC | CACSFRAGYGYTF
TRBJ1-2 | NA | 14 | TRBV7-8 | NA | TGTGCCAGCAGCCTAGACTGGGGGGACTATGGCTACACCTTC | CASSLDWGDYGYTF
TRBJ2-2 | NA | 12 | TRBV20-1 | NA | TGCAGTGCTAGGACAAGCGGCGGGGAGCTGTTTTTT | CSARTSGGELFF
TRBJ2-7 | few | 18 | TRBV4-3 | TRBD2 | TGCGCCAGCAGCCCGTATCGGGGTAGCGGGGGGCTTTCCTACGAGCAGTACTTC | CASSPYRGSGGLSYEQYF
TRBJ1-2 | NA | 14 | TRBV29-1 | NA | TGCAGCGTTGAAGACGCCAGGGTAGGATATGGCTACACCTTC | CSVEDARVGYGYTF
TRBJ2-3 | many | 14 | TRBV4-3 | TRBD2 | TGCGCCAGCAGCCCGGGACTAGCAGGAGATACGCAGTATTTT | CASSPGLAGDTQYF
TRBJ2-3 | NA | 16 | TRBV5-1 | TRBD2 | TGCGCCAGCAGGACCATAGCGGGGCTACGCACAGATACGCAGTATTTT | CASRTIAGLRTDTQYF
TRBJ2-5 | NA | 11 | TRBV29-1 | NA | TGCAGCGTTGAATCCGGGGAGACCCAGTACTTC | CSVESGETQYF
TRBJ1-2 | many | 15 | TRBV4-1 | NA | TGCGCCAGCAGCCACCCCTCGGCGGGGAAAAGGGGCTACACCTTC | CASSHPSAGKRGYTF
TRBJ1-1 | NA | 16 | TRBV5-6 | NA | TGTGCCAGCAGCTTGTCACGCGCATCTTATAACACTGAAGCTTTCTTT | CASSLSRASYNTEAFF
TRBJ1-1 | NA | 12 | TRBV29-1 | NA | TGCAGCGTTGAAGGGCCGGACACTGAAGCTTTCTTT | CSVEGPDTEAFF
TRBJ1-2 | once | 15 | TRBV7-9 | TRBD1 | TGTGCCAGCAGCTCCTTTGACAGGGCAGAGGATGGCTACACCTTC | CASSSFDRAEDGYTF
TRBJ2-1 | once | 17 | TRBV15 | NA | TGTGCCACCAGCACACCTGACAGTGGGTACTCCTACAATGAGCAGTTCTTC | CATSTPDSGYSYNEQFF
TRBJ2-6 | NA | 15 | TRBV6-5 | NA | TGTGCCAGCGGGTCGGCCTCTTCTGGGGCCAACGTCCTGACTTTC | CASGSASSGANVLTF
TRBJ2-1 | NA | 18 | TRBV6-5 | NA | TGTGCCAGCAGTTACTCCTTCTTCCTAGCGGGACAGGGAGATGAGCAGTTCTTC | CASSYSFFLAGQGDEQFF
TRBJ2-3 | NA | 16 | TRBV20-1 | TRBD2 | TGCAGTGCTAGAGCGGGGGGAGCGGGAGGAACTTATACGCAGTATTTT | CSARAGGAGGTYTQYF
TRBJ2-6 | few | 19 | TRBV4-3 | NA | TGCGCCAGCAGCCTCCAACCCGCGAAGCTATGGAGTGGGGCCAACGTCCTGACTTTC | CASSLQPAKLWSGANVLTF
TRBJ2-4 | NA | 18 | TRBV6-5 | TRBD2 | TGTGCCAGCAGTTACTCCATAGCGGGGGGTATACTATCCTACGAGCGGTACTTC | CASSYSIAGGILSYERYF
TRBJ2-5 | many | 13 | TRBV20-1 | TRBD2 | TGCAGTGCTAGAGACCTAGCGGTTGTGACCCAGTACTTC | CSARDLAVVTQYF
TRBJ1-5 | NA | 15 | TRBV28 | TRBD1 | TGTGCCAGCACCCGGACAGGGGATAGCAATCAGCCCCAGCATTTT | CASTRTGDSNQPQHF
TRBJ2-1 | NA | 13 | TRBV27 | NA | TGTGCCAGCAGTATAAGCCACCGTAATGAGCAGTTCTTC | CASSISHRNEQFF
TRBJ2-1 | NA | 14 | TRBV4-1 | NA | TGCGCCAGCAGCCCCCAACCCCCCTACAATGAGCAGTTCTTC | CASSPQPPYNEQFF